Below are 19 T cell receptor beta chains sequenced from a single sample in a study of blood T cell repertoires in COVID-19. Sequenced by immunoSEQ multiplex PCR; TCRdb stores in-frame clones only, minus some. In the table there are more than 85,000 clones, under 90% of which are singletons. The sequenced sample consisted of peripheral blood. The receptors were gathered from a woman between 65 and 79 years old with acute or convalescent COVID-19.

The chain combines TRBV10-3 with TRBJ1-2, with a tentative D call TRBD1 (5 bases). CDR3 length equals 13 residues. V was clipped by 9 bases and J by 2 bases, with 13 bases between them. Germline CDR1 is ENHRY and CDR2 is SYGVKD. This CDR3 is CAIISDTNYGYTF. CDR3 bases: TGTGCCATAATCTCGGACACAAACTATGGCTACACCTTC.

The V call is TRBV10-3, the J call TRBJ1-5; TRBD1 aligns across 9 bases. Germline V gives CDR1 ENHRY, CDR2 SYGVKD. The CDR3 is 13 amino acids. The V and J ends lost 4 bases and 7 bases, in that order; junction bases with no gene match: 2. CDR3 region: CAISVQGAQPQHF. The CDR3 nucleotides are TGTGCCATCAGTGTACAGGGGGCACAGCCCCAGCATTTT.

V usage is TRBV18 and J usage is TRBJ1-4; maybe TRBD1 (5 bases). The length of the CDR3 is 15 residues. The germline V gene encodes CDR1 KGHSH and CDR2 LQKENI. The germline V and J ends were trimmed by 3 bases and 5 bases, with 13 bases remaining between them. CDR3 loop: CASSPGRGQNEKLFF. CDR3 nucleotides: TGTGCCAGCTCACCGGGTAGGGGCCAAAATGAAAAACTGTTTTTT.

The chain has TRBV3-1 (or the pseudogene TRBV3-2) and TRBJ2-3; 14 bases line up with TRBD2. V lost 5 bases, J lost 5 bases, and 6 bases stayed unmatched. The V gene's germline CDR1 is LGHDT and CDR2 YNNKEL (reference sequence). The CDR3 is made up of 16 amino acids. This CDR3 reads CASSRSGTSGGDTQYF. DNA for the CDR3: TGTGCCAGCAGCAGATCCGGGACTAGCGGGGGAGATACGCAGTATTTT.

This sequence joins TRBV5-5 and TRBJ1-4, with TRBD1 matching over 8 bases. There are 17 residues in the CDR3. The J segment lost 5 bases and the V segment lost 0 bases, leaving 9 bases of the junction unmatched. Germline values: CDR1 SGHKS, CDR2 YYEKEE (reference sequence). The DNA for the CDR3 is TGTGCCAGCAGCTTGGTCGGACAGGGTAATACCAATGAAAAACTGTTTTTT. It encodes CASSLVGQGNTNEKLFF.

The rearrangement uses TRBV7-2 and TRBJ1-6; weak D call: TRBD1 (6 bases). The CDR3 is made up of 14 amino acids. V was clipped by 5 bases and J by 11 bases, with 16 bases between them. The germline V gene encodes CDR1 SGHTA and CDR2 FQGNSA. Here the CDR3 DNA reads TGTGCCAGCAGCCCAGTACAGGGTACGCCACCCCTCCACTTT. Translated: CASSPVQGTPPLHF.

The rearrangement links TRBV27 to TRBJ1-4; unclear D gene. This CDR3 has 11 amino acids. Germline loops: CDR1 MNHEY, CDR2 SMNVEV (reference sequence). V dropped 4 bases and J dropped 12 bases, with 9 bases sitting between them. The chain's CDR3 is CASSSKQELFF. The CDR3 DNA sequence: TGTGCCAGCAGTTCGAAGCAGGAACTGTTTTTT.

The rearrangement uses TRBV6-4 and TRBJ2-1; maybe TRBD2 (7 bases). The CDR3 sequence is 16 residues long. V was trimmed by 0 bases and J by 8 bases, leaving 17 bases between them. Looked up from germline, CDR1 is MRHNA and CDR2 is SNTAGT. Here the CDR3 DNA reads TGTGCCAGCAGTGACTCAATTCGTGGGGGGGCCCATGAGCAGTTCTTC. Translated: CASSDSIRGGAHEQFF.

The chain employs TRBV5-3 and TRBJ2-2; weak D call: TRBD1 (5 bases). TRBV5-3 is marked as an open reading frame, function uncertain. This CDR3 comprises 15 residues. Trimming took off 0 bases at V and 0 bases at J, with 6 bases between the two ends. The CDR3 loop is CARSLEGANTGELFF. The CDR3 nucleotides read TGTGCCAGAAGCTTGGAAGGGGCGAACACCGGGGAGCTGTTTTTT.

This chain uses TRBV6-5 with TRBJ1-2; D might be TRBD1 (6 bases). The CDR3 is made up of 13 amino acids. Germline CDR1 is MNHEY and CDR2 is SVGAGI. Trimming shortened V by 8 bases and J by 0 bases, and 10 bases separated the two germline ends. The CDR3 nucleotides are TGTGCCAGCCGACAGGCAACTAACTATGGCTACACCTTC. This translates into CASRQATNYGYTF.

The chain has TRBV7-2 and TRBJ1-1; D not resolved. Deletions cut 3 bases from V and 4 bases from J, with 15 bases between. The length of the CDR3 is 15 residues. Germline V gene sequence: CDR1 SGHTA, CDR2 FQGNSA. CDR3 amino acids: CASSFGDRLFTEAFF. Here the CDR3 DNA reads TGTGCCAGCAGCTTCGGGGATCGTTTGTTCACTGAAGCTTTCTTT.

This chain connects TRBV7-9 to TRBJ1-2, with D perhaps matching TRBD1 (5 bases). Germline V gene lookup returns CDR1 SEHNR and CDR2 FQNEAQ (reference sequence). The CDR3 is 14 amino acids. V was trimmed by 1 base and J by 2 bases, leaving 8 bases between them. The CDR3 coding sequence is TGTGCCAGCAGCTTAGTCCCAGGGAACTATGGCTACACCTTC. Translating gives CASSLVPGNYGYTF.

The chain recombines TRBV5-6 with TRBJ1-6; D is uncertain. V lost 1 base and J lost 7, with 9 bases in between. The CDR3 is made up of 14 amino acids. CDR1 and CDR2 (germline): SGHDT, YYEEEE. The CDR3 spells CASSLNIRNSPLHF. The CDR3 region has the DNA TGTGCCAGCAGCTTGAATATCCGGAATTCACCCCTCCACTTT.

In this sample, this clone turned up once. This chain joins TRBV27 and TRBJ1-1, with D perhaps matching TRBD1 (6 bases). The germline gives CDR1 MNHEY, CDR2 SMNVEV (reference sequence). V gave up 6 bases and J gave up 14 bases, with 22 bases separating them. The CDR3 contains 13 residues. The CDR3 loop reads CASSTTTIRGSFF. The CDR3 bases are TGTGCCAGCAGCACCACTACGATCAGGGGTAGCTTCTTT.

J is TRBJ1-4 and V is TRBV19, with 10 bases that match TRBD1. V was pared by 5 bases and J by 7 bases, with 4 bases of the junction left unmatched. This CDR3 is 14 amino acids long. Germline V gene data show CDR1 as LNHDA and CDR2 as SQIVND (reference sequence). CDR3 DNA sequence: TGTGCCAGTAGTTTGACAGGGGGCGTTGAAAAACTGTTTTTT. It specifies CASSLTGGVEKLFF.

The V and J genes are TRBV19 and TRBJ1-1, with D perhaps matching TRBD1 (6 bases). The V gene's germline CDR1 is LNHDA and CDR2 SQIVND (reference sequence). The CDR3 is made up of 13 amino acids. V was cut by 5 bases and J by 10 bases, with 17 bases left in between. CDR3 loop: CASSFQGPEGAFF. CDR3 nucleotide sequence: TGTGCCAGTAGTTTCCAGGGGCCCGAGGGAGCTTTCTTT.

The chain employs TRBV2 and TRBJ2-5; TRBD2 agrees at 9 bases. The CDR3 runs to 15 residues. The V and J ends lost 6 bases and 2 bases, in that order; junction bases with no gene match: 7. Germline assignment: CDR1 SNHLY and CDR2 FYNNEI. CDR3 loop: CASRLAGALQETQYF. The CDR3 coding sequence is TGTGCCAGCAGGTTAGCGGGGGCCTTACAAGAGACCCAGTACTTC.

The chain recombines TRBV2 with TRBJ2-5, with D possibly matching TRBD1 (5 bases). This CDR3 has 16 residues. Per germline, CDR1 SNHLY and CDR2 FYNNEI. Trimming took 1 base from V and 4 from J, leaving 16 bases between them. The DNA for the CDR3 is TGTGCCAGCAGTGAAGGTCCAGGGATCAATTCAGAGACCCAGTACTTC. This translates into CASSEGPGINSETQYF.

The chain employs TRBV7-2 and TRBJ2-3; TRBD2 is a possible D gene (6 bases). CDR1 is SGHTA, CDR2 FQGNSA, per germline. The CDR3 spans 16 residues. Between the trimmed V and J ends, which lost 0 bases and 1 base, there was a span of 11 bases. The CDR3: CASSLAPSGGTDTQYF. The CDR3 DNA is TGTGCCAGCAGCTTAGCGCCTTCGGGGGGCACAGATACGCAGTATTTT.